Below are 2 T cell receptor beta chains sequenced from a single sample in a study of T cell responses to AZD1222 COVID-19 vaccine. The data were produced by immunoSEQ multiplex PCR, yet TCRdb's version contains in-frame clones alone and is incomplete. Of roughly 150,000 clones in the sample, more than 75% were seen once. The sample was peripheral blood, taken on day 0 of AZD1222 vaccination. These receptors originate from an adult in good health.

This sequence joins TRBV3-1 (or the pseudogene TRBV3-2) and TRBJ1-5, with unresolved D. V lost 7 bases to trimming and J lost 2 bases, with 18 bases between them. Germline values: CDR1 LGHDT, CDR2 YNNKEL (reference sequence). This CDR3 comprises 16 residues. CDR3 nucleotides: TGTGCCAGCAACCTCATTGGCGGGCAGGGCAATCAGCCCCAGCATTTT. Translated: CASNLIGGQGNQPQHF.

This clone was detected only once. This chain uses TRBV28 with TRBJ1-2; 7 nucleotides line up with TRBD1. Germline V gene data show CDR1 as MDHEN and CDR2 as SYDVKM. V lost 2 bases and J lost 4; bases outside the gene matches: 7. The CDR3 consists of 15 residues. CDR3 coding DNA: TGTGCCAGCAGTTTAGGGACAGAGCCCCTCTATGGCTACACCTTC. Translated: CASSLGTEPLYGYTF.